This TCR beta chain was sequenced for a study of T cells in tuberculosis. The germline V and J ends were trimmed by 4 bases and 3 bases, with 13 bases remaining between them. This CDR3 comprises 14 residues. Germline CDR1 MNHEY, CDR2 SMNVEV (reference sequence). The table came from immunoSEQ multiplex PCR; TCRdb's copy has only in-frame clones and leaves some out. The table lists tens of thousands of clones, roughly 96% of them singletons. The receptor was derived from a donor aged 10 to 29 with latent tuberculosis or without tuberculosis infection. The material sequenced was PBMCs. The chain employs TRBV27 and TRBJ2-7; D may be TRBD2 (6 bases). The CDR3 region is CASSSGTAIYEQYF. The CDR3 region has the DNA TGTGCCAGCAGTTCCGGGACTGCCATCTACGAGCAGTACTTC.